This T cell receptor (beta chain) was sequenced for a study of a mutant IDH1 vaccine in newly diagnosed glioma. Background on the study: The study started vaccination 4-6 weeks after radiotherapy alone, or with temozolomide cycles.

Remarks on this clone: Its antigen remains unknown.

Time point of the sample: week 47, end of study. Every vaccination contained 300 ug of the mutant IDH1 20-mer peptide and was paired with topical imiquimod. Diagnosis in the donors showed new WHO grade 3 or 4 astrocytomas that were IDH1-mutant and ATRX-lost. The method was immunoSEQ multiplex PCR; TCRdb's version includes in-frame clones alone and lacks a portion of them. Of approximately 33,000 clones listed, around 75% are singletons. Sequences were derived from PBMCs, sampled from a glioma patient whose treatment included an IDH1 peptide vaccine. The receptor was isolated from a man aged 40-49 years with glioma.

The CDR3 DNA reads TGTGCCAGCTCACCGATCCGGGACTCCTACAATGAGCAGTTCTTC. Protein product: CASSPIRDSYNEQFF. V gene TRBV18 combines with J gene TRBJ2-1; D possibly corresponds to TRBD2 (5 bases). V was shortened by 3 bases and J by 0 bases, with 9 bases between the two germline ends. The CDR3 consists of 15 residues. Germline assignment: CDR1 KGHSH and CDR2 LQKENI.